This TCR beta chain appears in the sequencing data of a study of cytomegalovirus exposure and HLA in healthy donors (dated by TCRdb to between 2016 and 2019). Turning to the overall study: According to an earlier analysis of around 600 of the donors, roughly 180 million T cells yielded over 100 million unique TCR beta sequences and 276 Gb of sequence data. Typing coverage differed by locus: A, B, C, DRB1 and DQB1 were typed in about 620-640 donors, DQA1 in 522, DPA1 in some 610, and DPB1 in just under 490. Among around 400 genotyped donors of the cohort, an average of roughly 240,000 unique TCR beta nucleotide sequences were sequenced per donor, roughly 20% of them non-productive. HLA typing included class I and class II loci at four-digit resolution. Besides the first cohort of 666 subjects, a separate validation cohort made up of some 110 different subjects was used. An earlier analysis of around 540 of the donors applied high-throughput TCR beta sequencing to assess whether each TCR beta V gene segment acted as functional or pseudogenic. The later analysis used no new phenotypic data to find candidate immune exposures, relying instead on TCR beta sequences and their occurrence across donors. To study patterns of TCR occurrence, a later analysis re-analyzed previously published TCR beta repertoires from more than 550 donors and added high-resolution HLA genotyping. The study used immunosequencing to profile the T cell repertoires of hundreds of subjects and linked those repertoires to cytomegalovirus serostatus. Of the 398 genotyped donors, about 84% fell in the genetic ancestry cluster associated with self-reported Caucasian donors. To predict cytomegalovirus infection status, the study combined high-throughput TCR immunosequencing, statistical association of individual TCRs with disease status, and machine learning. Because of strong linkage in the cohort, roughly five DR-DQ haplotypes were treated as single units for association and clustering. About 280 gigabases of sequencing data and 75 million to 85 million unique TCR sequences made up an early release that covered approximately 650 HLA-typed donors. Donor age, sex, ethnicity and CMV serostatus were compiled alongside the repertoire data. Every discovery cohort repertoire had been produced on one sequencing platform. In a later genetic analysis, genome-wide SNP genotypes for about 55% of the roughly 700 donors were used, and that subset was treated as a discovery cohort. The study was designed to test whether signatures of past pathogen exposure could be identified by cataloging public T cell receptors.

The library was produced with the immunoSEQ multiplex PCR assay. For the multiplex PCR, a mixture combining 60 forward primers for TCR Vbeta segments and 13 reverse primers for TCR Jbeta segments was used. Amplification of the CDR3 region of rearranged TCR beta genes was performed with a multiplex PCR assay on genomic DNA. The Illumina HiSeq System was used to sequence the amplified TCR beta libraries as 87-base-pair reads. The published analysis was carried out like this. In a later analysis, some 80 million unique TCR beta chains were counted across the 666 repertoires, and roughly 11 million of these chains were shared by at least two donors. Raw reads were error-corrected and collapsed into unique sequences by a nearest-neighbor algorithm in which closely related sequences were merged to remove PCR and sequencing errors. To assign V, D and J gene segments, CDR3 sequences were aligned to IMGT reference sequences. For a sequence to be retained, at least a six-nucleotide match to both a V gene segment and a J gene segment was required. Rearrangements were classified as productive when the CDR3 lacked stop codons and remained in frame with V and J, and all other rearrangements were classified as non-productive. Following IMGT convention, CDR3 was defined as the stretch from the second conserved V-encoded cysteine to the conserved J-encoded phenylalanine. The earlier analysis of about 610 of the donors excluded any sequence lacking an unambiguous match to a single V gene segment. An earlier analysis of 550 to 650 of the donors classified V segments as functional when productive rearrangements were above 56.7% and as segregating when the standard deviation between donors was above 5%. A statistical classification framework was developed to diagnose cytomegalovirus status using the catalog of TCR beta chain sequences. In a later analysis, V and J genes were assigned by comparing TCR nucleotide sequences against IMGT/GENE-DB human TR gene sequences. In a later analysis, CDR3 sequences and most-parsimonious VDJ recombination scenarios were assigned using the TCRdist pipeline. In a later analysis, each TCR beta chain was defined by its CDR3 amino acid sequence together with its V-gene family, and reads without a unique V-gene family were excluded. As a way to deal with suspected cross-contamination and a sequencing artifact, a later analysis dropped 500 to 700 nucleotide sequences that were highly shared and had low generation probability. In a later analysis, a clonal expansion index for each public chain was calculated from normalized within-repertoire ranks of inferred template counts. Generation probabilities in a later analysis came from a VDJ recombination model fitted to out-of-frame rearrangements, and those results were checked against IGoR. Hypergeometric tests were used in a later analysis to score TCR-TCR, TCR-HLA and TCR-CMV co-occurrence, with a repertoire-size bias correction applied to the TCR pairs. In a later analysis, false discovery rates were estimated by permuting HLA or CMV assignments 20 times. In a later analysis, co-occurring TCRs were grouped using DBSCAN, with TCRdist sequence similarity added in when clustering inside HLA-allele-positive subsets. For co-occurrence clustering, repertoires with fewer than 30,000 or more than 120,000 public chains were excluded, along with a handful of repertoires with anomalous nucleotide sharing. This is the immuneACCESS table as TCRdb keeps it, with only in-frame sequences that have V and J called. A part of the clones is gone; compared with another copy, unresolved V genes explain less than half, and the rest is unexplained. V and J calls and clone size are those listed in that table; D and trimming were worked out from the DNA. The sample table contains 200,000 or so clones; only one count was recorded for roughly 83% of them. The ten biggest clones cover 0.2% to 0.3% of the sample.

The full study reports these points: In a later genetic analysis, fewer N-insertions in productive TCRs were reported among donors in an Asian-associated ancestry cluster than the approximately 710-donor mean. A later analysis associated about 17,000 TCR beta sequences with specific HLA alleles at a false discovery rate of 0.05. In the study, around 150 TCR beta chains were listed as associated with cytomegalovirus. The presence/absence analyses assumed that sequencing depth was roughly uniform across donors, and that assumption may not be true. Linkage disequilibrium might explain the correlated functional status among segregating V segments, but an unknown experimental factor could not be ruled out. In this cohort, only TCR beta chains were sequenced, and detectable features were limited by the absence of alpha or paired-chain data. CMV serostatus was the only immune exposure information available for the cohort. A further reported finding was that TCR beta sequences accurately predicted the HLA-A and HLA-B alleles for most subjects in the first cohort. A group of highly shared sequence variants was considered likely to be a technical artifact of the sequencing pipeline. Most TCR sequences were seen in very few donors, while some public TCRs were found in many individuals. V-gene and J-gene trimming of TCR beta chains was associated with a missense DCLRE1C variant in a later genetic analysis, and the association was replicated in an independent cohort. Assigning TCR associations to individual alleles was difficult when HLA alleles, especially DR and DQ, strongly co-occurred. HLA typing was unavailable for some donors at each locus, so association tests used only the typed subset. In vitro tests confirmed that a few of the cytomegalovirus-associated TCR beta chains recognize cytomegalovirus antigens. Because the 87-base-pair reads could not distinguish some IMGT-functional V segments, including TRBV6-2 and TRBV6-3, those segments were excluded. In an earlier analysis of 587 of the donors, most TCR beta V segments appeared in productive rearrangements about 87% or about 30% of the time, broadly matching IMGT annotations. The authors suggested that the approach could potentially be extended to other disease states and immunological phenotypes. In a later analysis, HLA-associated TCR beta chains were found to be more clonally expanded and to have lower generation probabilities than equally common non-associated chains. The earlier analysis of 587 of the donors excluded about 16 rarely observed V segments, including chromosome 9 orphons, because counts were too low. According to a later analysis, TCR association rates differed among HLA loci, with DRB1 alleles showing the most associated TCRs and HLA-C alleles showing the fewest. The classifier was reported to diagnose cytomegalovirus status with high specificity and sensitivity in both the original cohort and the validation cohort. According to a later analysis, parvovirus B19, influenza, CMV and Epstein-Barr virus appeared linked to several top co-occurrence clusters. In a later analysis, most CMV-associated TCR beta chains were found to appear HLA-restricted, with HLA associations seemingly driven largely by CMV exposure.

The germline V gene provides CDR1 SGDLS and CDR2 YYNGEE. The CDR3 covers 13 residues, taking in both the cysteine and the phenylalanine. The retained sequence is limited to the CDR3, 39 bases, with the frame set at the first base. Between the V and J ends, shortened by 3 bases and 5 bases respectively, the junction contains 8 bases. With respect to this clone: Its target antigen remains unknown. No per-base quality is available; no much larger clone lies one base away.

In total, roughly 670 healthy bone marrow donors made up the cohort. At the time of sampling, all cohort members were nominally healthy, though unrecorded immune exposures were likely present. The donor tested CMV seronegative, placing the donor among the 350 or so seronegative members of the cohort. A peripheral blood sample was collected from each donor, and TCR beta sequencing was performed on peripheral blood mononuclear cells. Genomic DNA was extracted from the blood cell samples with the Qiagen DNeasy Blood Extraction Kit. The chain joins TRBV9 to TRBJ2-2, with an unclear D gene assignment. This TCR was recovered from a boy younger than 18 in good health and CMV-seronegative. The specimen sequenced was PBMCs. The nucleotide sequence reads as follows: TGTGCCAGCAGCGCCCCCCGGACCGGGGAGCTGTTTTTT. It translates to CASSAPRTGELFF.